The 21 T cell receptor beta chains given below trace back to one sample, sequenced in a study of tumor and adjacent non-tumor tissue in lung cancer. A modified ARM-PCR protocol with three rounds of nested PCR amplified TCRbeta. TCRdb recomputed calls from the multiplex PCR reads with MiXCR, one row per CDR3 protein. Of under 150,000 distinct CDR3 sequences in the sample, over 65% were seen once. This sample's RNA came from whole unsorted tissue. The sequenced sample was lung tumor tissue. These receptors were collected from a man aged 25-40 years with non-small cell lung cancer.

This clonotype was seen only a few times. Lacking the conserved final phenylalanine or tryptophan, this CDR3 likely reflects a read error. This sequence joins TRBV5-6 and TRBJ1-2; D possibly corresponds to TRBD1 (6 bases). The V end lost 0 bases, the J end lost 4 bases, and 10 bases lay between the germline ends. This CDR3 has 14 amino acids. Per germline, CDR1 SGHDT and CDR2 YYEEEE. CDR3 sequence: CASSLGRGSYGYTS. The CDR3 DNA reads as TGTGCCAGCAGCTTGGGGAGGGGGTCCTATGGCTACACCTCC.

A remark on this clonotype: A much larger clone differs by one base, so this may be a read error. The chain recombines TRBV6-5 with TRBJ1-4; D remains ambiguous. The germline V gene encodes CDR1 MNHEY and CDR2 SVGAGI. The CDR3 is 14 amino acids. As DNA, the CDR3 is TGTGCCAGCAGTCCCGGACTGCCTCCAGAAAAACCGTTTTTT. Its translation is CASSPGLPPEKPFF.

The CDR3 sequence: CASSYSSRGRLEQFF. DNA for the CDR3: TGTGCCAGCAGTTACTCTTCGAGGGGCAGACTCGAGCAGTTCTTC. The genes are TRBV6-2 or TRBV6-3 and TRBJ2-1; the D gene could be TRBD1 or TRBD2 (5 bases each). Trimming stripped 0 bases from V and 10 bases from J, with 16 bases between. In germline, CDR1 is MNHEY, CDR2 SVGEGT. This CDR3 spans 15 amino acids.

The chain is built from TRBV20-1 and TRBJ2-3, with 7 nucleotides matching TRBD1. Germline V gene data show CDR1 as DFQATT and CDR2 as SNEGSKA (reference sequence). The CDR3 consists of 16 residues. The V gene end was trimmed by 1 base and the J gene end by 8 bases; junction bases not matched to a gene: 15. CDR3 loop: CSARGKGGGSTVTQYF. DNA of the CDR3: TGCAGTGCTAGAGGAAAAGGGGGCGGGTCCACGGTTACGCAGTATTTT.

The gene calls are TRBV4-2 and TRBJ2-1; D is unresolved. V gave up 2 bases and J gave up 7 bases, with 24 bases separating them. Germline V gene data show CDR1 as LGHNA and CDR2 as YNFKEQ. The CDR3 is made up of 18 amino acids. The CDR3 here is CASSQRINCAQEENEQFF. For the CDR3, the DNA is TGTGCCAGCAGCCAACGCATTAACTGTGCACAAGAAGAAAATGAGCAGTTCTTC.

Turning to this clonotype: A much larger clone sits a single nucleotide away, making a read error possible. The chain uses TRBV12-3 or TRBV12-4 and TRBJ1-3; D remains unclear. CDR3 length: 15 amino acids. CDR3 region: CASSSLAGAGNTLYF. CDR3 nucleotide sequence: TGTGCCAGCAGCTCCCTGGCGGGAGCTGGAAACACCTTATATTTT.

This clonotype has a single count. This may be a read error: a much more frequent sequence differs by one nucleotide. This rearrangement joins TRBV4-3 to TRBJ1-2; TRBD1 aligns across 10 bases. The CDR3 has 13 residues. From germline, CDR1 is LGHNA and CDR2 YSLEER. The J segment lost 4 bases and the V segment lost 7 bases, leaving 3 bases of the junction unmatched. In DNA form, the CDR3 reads TGCGCCAGCAACTGGACAGGGGGCTATGGCTACACCTTC. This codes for CASNWTGGYGYTF.

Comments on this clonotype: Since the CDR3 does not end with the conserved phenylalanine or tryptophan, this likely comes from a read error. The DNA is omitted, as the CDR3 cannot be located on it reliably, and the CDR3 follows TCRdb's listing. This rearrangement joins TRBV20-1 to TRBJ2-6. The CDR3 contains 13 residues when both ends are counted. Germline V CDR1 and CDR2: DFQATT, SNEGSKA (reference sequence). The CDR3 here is CSATSSGANVLIS.

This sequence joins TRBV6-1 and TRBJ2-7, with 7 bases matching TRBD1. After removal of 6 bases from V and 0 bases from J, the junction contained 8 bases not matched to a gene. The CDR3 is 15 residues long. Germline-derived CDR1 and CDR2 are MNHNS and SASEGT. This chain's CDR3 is CASSPWTGGSYEQYF. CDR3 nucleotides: TGTGCCAGCAGCCCCTGGACAGGTGGCTCCTACGAGCAGTACTTC.

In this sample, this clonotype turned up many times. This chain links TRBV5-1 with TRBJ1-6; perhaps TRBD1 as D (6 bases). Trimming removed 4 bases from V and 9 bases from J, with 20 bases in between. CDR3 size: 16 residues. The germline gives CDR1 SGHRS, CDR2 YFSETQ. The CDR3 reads CASSPGESETVSPLHF. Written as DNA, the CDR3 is TGCGCCAGCAGCCCAGGGGAATCGGAGACAGTTTCACCCCTCCACTTT.

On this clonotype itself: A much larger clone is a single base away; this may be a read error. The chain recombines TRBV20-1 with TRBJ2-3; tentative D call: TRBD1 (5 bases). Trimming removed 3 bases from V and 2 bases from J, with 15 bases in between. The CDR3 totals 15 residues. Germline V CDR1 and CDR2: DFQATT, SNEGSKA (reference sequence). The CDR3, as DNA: TGCAGTGCTAGTAGGACATGGTGGGCCACAGATACGCAGTATTTT. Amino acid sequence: CSASRTWWATDTQYF.

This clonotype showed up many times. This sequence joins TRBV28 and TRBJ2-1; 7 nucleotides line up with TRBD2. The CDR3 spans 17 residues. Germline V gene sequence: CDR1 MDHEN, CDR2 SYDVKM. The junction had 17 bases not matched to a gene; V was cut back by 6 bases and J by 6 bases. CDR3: CASSYPRGEGLRNEQFF. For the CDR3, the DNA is TGTGCCAGCAGCTATCCTCGGGGGGAGGGATTGCGCAATGAGCAGTTCTTC.

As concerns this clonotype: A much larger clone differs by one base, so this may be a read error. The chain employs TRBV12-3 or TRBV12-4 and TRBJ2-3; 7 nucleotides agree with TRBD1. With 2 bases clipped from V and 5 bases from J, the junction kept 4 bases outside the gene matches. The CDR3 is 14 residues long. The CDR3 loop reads CASSLTGTVDTQYF. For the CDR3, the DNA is TGTGCCAGCAGTTTAACCGGGACAGTAGATACGCAGTATTTT.

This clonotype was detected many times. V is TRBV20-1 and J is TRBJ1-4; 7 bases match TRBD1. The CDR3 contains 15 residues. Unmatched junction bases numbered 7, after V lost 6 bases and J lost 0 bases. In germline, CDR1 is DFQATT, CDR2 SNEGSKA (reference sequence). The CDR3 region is CSASDRRATNEKLFF. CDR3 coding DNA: TGCAGTGCCTCGGACAGGCGGGCAACTAATGAAAAACTGTTTTTT.

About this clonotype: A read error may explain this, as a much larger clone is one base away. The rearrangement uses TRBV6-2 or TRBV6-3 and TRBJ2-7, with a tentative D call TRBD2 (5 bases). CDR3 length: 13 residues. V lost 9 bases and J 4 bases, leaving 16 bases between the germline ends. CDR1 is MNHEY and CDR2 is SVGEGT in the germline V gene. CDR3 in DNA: TGTGCCAGTATCGAGACTACCTTTTACGAGCAGTACTTC. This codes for CASIETTFYEQYF.

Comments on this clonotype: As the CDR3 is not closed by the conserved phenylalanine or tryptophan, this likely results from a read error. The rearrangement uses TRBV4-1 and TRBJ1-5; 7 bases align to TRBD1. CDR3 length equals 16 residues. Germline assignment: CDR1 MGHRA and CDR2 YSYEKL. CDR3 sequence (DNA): TGCGCCAGCTGCCAGTCACAGGGGAATAGCAATCAGCCCCAGCATCTT. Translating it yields CASCQSQGNSNQPQHL.

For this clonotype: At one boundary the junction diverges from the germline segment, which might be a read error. CDR3 in DNA: TGCGCCAGCAATCTGGGACTAGCATACAAAGAGCAGTTCTTC. Translating gives CASNLGLAYKEQFF. The genes are TRBV6-2 or TRBV6-3 and TRBJ2-1, with TRBD2 identical over 9 bases. The CDR3 contains 14 residues. The germline V gene encodes CDR1 MNHEY and CDR2 SVGEGT.

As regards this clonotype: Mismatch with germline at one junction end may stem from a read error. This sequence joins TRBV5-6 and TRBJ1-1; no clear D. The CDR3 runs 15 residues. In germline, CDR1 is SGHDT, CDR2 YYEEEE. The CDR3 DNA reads TGTGCCAGCAGCTTGGGGACGGGGAGGCGAACTGAAGCATTCTTT. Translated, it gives CASSLGTGRRTEAFF. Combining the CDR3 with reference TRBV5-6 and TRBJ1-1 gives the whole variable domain DAGVTQSPTHLIKTRGQQVTLRCSPKSGHDTVSWYQQALGQGPQFIFQYYEEEERQRGNFPDRFSGHQFPNYSSELNVNALLLGDSALYLCASSLGTGRRTEAFFGQGTRLTVV.

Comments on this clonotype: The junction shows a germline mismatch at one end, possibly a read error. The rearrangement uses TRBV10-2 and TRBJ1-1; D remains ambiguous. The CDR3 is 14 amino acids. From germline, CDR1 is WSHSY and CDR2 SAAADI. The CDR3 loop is CTRSVESGITEAFF. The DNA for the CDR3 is TGCACCAGGAGTGTAGAGTCGGGGATCACTGAAGCTTTCTTT.

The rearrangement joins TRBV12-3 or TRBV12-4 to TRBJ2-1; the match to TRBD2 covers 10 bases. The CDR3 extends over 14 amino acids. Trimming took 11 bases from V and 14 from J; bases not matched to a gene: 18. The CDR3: CAGMIGASGSNEFF. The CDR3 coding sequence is TGTGCCGGCATGATTGGGGCTAGCGGGAGCAATGAGTTCTTC.

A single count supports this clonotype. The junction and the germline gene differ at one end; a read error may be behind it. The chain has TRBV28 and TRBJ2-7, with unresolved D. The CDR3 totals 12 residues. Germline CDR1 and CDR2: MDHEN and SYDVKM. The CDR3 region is CASSPHPYEHYF. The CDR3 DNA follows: TGTGCAAGCAGTCCCCATCCCTACGAGCATTACTTC.